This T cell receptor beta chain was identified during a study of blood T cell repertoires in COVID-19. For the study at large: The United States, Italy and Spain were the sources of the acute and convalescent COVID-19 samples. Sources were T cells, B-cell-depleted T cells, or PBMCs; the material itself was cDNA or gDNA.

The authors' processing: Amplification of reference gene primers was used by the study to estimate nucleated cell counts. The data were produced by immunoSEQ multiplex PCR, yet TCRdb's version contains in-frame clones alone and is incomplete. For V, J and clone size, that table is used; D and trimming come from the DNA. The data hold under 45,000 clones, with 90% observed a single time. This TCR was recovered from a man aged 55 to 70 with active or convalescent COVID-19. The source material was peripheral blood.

CDR3 nucleotides: TGTGCCAGCAGCTTAGATCTCACAGGGTACTATGGCTACACCTTC. Amino acids: CASSLDLTGYYGYTF. The chain carries TRBV11-2 and TRBJ1-2, with D perhaps matching TRBD1 (6 bases). The CDR3 has 15 amino acids. Germline CDR1 and CDR2: SGHAT and FQNNGV. The V gene lost 0 bases and the J gene lost 3 bases, with 11 bases spanning the gap.